The 24 T cell receptor beta chains below come from one sample, sequenced in a study of Ad26.COV2.S vaccination and SARS-CoV-2 variants. Documented treatment: roughly 20 received Ad26.COV2.S at low or high dose, single or two shots; a few received placebo; per-sample allocation not given. Day 63 after the first injection of vaccine or placebo was the sampling time. Some clones are missing from TCRdb's copy, which holds only in-frame ones; the method was immunoSEQ multiplex PCR. The sample has 350,000 to 500,000 clones, roughly nine tenths seen once; the top ten hold over 2.5%. The sample was peripheral blood, taken in a trial of Ad26.COV2.S vaccine versus placebo. Receptor source: a person between 18 and 60 years old who received the Ad26.COV2.S COVID-19 vaccine or a placebo.

This clone is a singleton in its sample. The J gene is TRBJ1-2, the V gene TRBV5-1, with D maybe TRBD1 (6 bases). CDR1 and CDR2 from the germline V gene are SGHRS and YFSETQ. The CDR3 consists of 14 residues. V lost 3 bases, J lost 9 bases, and 18 bases lay in between. The CDR3 protein is CASSSGAETGSYTF. CDR3 nucleotides: TGCGCCAGCAGCTCCGGCGCAGAGACAGGTAGCTACACCTTC.

V and J are TRBV6-5 and TRBJ2-3; D is uncertain. This CDR3 is 15 amino acids long. V lost 2 bases and J lost 0, with 9 bases in between. Germline V CDR1 and CDR2: MNHEY, SVGAGI. The CDR3: CASSYAPFSTDTQYF. The DNA of the CDR3 is TGTGCCAGCAGTTACGCACCGTTTAGCACAGATACGCAGTATTTT.

The chain employs TRBV4-3 and TRBJ2-1, with unresolved D. Trimming took off 3 bases at V and 0 bases at J, with 15 bases between the two ends. The CDR3 loop spans 17 amino acids. Germline V gene lookup returns CDR1 LGHNA and CDR2 YSLEER. The CDR3 region is CASSQGREGPSYNEQFF. CDR3 coding DNA: TGCGCCAGCAGCCAGGGAAGGGAAGGTCCCTCCTACAATGAGCAGTTCTTC.

This clone was detected once. The chain recombines TRBV7-9 with TRBJ2-3; possible D gene TRBD1, 7 bases. The length of the CDR3 is 16 residues. CDR1 SEHNR and CDR2 FQNEAQ come from the germline V gene (reference sequence). Deletions cut 5 bases from V and 4 bases from J, with 19 bases between. CDR3 in DNA: TGTGCCAGCAGCCCTACTCCCGCAGGGGGGTCAGATACGCAGTATTTT. Translation gives CASSPTPAGGSDTQYF. Full variable domain (missing parts from reference TRBV7-9 and TRBJ2-3): DTGVSQNPRHKITKRGQNVTFRCDPISEHNRLYWYRQTLGQGPEFLTYFQNEAQLEKSRLLSDRFSAERPKGSFSTLEIQRTEQGDSAMYLCASSPTPAGGSDTQYFGPGTRLTVL.

This chain joins TRBV29-1 and TRBJ2-1, with TRBD2 identical over 8 bases. This CDR3 region has 13 residues. V was pared by 7 bases and J by 9 bases, with 11 bases of the junction left unmatched. The germline V gene has CDR1 SQVTM and CDR2 ANQGSEA. CDR3 region: CSGRGLGFFEQFF. As DNA, the CDR3 is TGCAGCGGGAGGGGACTAGGGTTCTTTGAGCAGTTCTTC.

This chain joins TRBV11-3 and TRBJ2-1; D may be TRBD1 (6 bases). In germline, CDR1 is SGHNT, CDR2 YENEEA. Trimming shortened V by 5 bases and J by 12 bases, and 23 bases separated the two germline ends. The CDR3 is 15 amino acids. This CDR3 is CASSLRQVARSGQFF. CDR3 DNA sequence: TGTGCCAGCAGCCTTAGACAGGTGGCTCGCTCTGGGCAGTTCTTC. The full variable domain, rest sourced from reference TRBV11-3 and TRBJ2-1, is EAGVVQSPRYKIIEKKQPVAFWCNPISGHNTLYWYLQNLGQGPELLIRYENEEAVDDSQLPKDRFSAERLKGVDSTLKIQPAELGDSAVYLCASSLRQVARSGQFFGPGTRLTVL.

The chain couples TRBV9 to TRBJ2-1; 16 bases are shared with TRBD2. This CDR3 contains 15 residues. Per germline, CDR1 SGDLS and CDR2 YYNGEE. After removal of 1 base from V and 13 bases from J, the junction contained 5 bases not matched to a gene. Here the CDR3 reads CASSVSGLAGGPQFF. The CDR3 bases are TGTGCCAGCAGCGTATCGGGACTAGCGGGAGGGCCTCAGTTCTTC.

This sequence joins TRBV20-1 and TRBJ2-5, with D unresolved. This CDR3 contains 12 residues. Germline V lookup: CDR1 DFQATT, CDR2 SNEGSKA (reference sequence). Trimming took off 3 bases at V and 5 bases at J, with 10 bases between the two ends. CDR3 region: CSASLNRETQYF. CDR3 sequence (DNA): TGCAGTGCTAGTCTAAATCGGGAGACCCAGTACTTC.

The chain is built from TRBV15 and TRBJ2-3; D possibly uses TRBD1 or TRBD2 (5 bases each). Deletions cut 4 bases from V and 6 bases from J, with 14 bases between. The CDR3 runs 14 residues. Germline CDR1 and CDR2: LNHNV and YYDKDF (reference sequence). The CDR3 reads CATSIRTWGDTQYF. The CDR3 region has the DNA TGTGCCACCAGCATTCGGACTTGGGGCGATACGCAGTATTTT.

CDR3 loop: CASSKVRGNQPQHF. The CDR3 nucleotides are TGTGCCAGCAGCAAAGTGAGGGGCAATCAGCCCCAGCATTTT. The J gene is TRBJ1-5, the V gene TRBV21-1. TRBV21-1 is a listed pseudogene. The CDR3 has 14 amino acids.

This sequence joins TRBV19 and TRBJ1-3, with D perhaps matching TRBD1 (6 bases). Germline CDR1 reads LNHDA; CDR2 reads SQIVND (reference sequence). The CDR3 runs 16 residues. V gave up 3 bases and J gave up 3 bases, with 15 bases separating them. CDR3 region: CASSIFPGVGGNTIYF. CDR3 nucleotide sequence: TGTGCCAGTAGTATTTTTCCAGGGGTGGGTGGAAACACCATATATTTT.

The table lists this clone with a count of one. This chain joins TRBV19 and TRBJ2-2, with 11 positions matching TRBD2. This CDR3 has 15 residues. Germline trimming cut 7 bases from V and 5 bases from J; bases unmatched to any gene: 6. CDR1 and CDR2 from the germline V gene are LNHDA and SQIVND (reference sequence). The CDR3 bases are TGTGCCAGTACCCTGACTAGCGGGGCTACCGGGGAGCTGTTTTTT. Its protein product is CASTLTSGATGELFF.

This rearrangement joins TRBV24-1 to TRBJ2-7; no reliable D call. Trimming cost V 1 base and J 4 bases, with 16 bases left between them. The CDR3 runs to 16 residues. Germline V CDR1 and CDR2: KGHDR, SFDVKD. DNA for the CDR3: TGTGCCACCAGTGATTTAGGCGGACCTACTTTTTACGAGCAGTACGTC. Translation: CATSDLGGPTFYEQYV.

This sequence joins TRBV7-2 and TRBJ2-3; 8 positions match TRBD2. This CDR3 comprises 19 residues. The V gene end was trimmed by 3 bases and the J gene end by 0 bases; junction bases not matched to a gene: 14. In germline, CDR1 is SGHTA, CDR2 FQGNSA. The CDR3: CASSFTAYSLAASTDTQYF. The CDR3 DNA reads as TGTGCCAGCAGCTTCACCGCCTACTCACTAGCGGCTAGCACAGATACGCAGTATTTT.

The chain is built from TRBV5-6 and TRBJ2-7, with D unclear. The ends were cut back, 1 base at V and 3 bases at J, with 8 bases in the middle. The CDR3 loop spans 13 amino acids. Per germline, CDR1 SGHDT and CDR2 YYEEEE. The CDR3 DNA follows: TGTGCCAGCAGCTTGAGGCTATACTACGAGCAGTACGTC. Its translation: CASSLRLYYEQYV.

The chain has TRBV21-1 and TRBJ2-7; the table assigns TRBD2, which was not confirmed against the DNA. TRBV21-1 is noted as a pseudogene. CDR3 size: 16 residues. The CDR3 sequence is CASSKGVAGEGGEQYV. The DNA of the CDR3 is TGTGCCAGCAGCAAAGGGGTAGCGGGAGAAGGGGGAGAGCAGTACGTC.

The chain recombines TRBV28 with TRBJ2-7; D is tentatively TRBD1 or TRBD2 (5 bases each). CDR3 size: 12 residues. CDR1 and CDR2 (germline): MDHEN, SYDVKM. The ends were cut back, 2 bases at V and 6 bases at J, with 8 bases in the middle. In DNA form, the CDR3 reads TGTGCCAGCAGTTTAAATGGGGGCGAGCAGTACGTC. Encoded protein: CASSLNGGEQYV.

This chain connects TRBV28 to TRBJ1-5, with D possibly being TRBD1 (5 bases). Trimming took off 6 bases at V and 6 bases at J, with 15 bases between the two ends. Germline loops: CDR1 MDHEN, CDR2 SYDVKM. This CDR3 contains 14 residues. CDR3 nucleotides: TGTGCCAGCAGCTCGGCTGGGGGGTCTCAGCCCCAGCATTTT. Translated, it gives CASSSAGGSQPQHF.

The CDR3 bases are TGCAGCCCTCTTAGGGGAGGTGAGCAGTTCTTC. Residues: CSPLRGGEQFF. The chain joins TRBV20-1 to TRBJ2-1; maybe TRBD2 (6 bases). Germline V gives CDR1 DFQATT, CDR2 SNEGSKA (reference sequence). The CDR3 extends over 11 amino acids.

The chain uses TRBV6-1 and TRBJ1-3, with D unclear. From germline, CDR1 is MNHNS and CDR2 SASEGT. The CDR3 length is 14 residues. Trimming left V 2 bases short and J 0 bases short, with 5 bases between. CDR3 residues: CASSESHSGNTIYF. DNA of the CDR3: TGTGCCAGCAGTGAAAGTCACTCTGGAAACACCATATATTTT.

The rearrangement links TRBV6-2 or TRBV6-3 to TRBJ2-4; a possible D gene is TRBD2 (5 bases). CDR3 length: 16 residues. V lost 2 bases to trimming and J lost 1 base, with 12 bases between them. Per the germline V gene, CDR1 is MNHEY and CDR2 is SVGEGT. CDR3 protein: CASSYPLERAKNIQYF. The DNA of the CDR3 is TGTGCCAGCAGTTACCCACTAGAACGTGCCAAAAACATTCAGTACTTC.

The chain has TRBV6-2 or TRBV6-3 and TRBJ2-3; unclear D gene. Germline V gene data show CDR1 as MNHEY and CDR2 as SVGEGT. V lost 4 bases and J lost 2, with 16 bases in between. This CDR3 has 16 residues. The CDR3 sequence: CASSSPVSEVTDTQYF. CDR3 nucleotide sequence: TGTGCCAGCAGTTCCCCGGTATCAGAAGTCACAGATACGCAGTATTTT.

The J gene is TRBJ2-2, the V gene TRBV7-2; 10 bases align to TRBD2. CDR3 length: 16 amino acids. Per germline, CDR1 SGHTA and CDR2 FQGNSA. V was pared by 3 bases and J by 3 bases, with 4 bases of the junction left unmatched. CDR3 in amino acids: CASSFVTSGDTGELFF. Here the CDR3 DNA reads TGTGCCAGCAGCTTCGTAACTAGCGGGGACACCGGGGAGCTGTTTTTT.

This sequence joins TRBV19 and TRBJ2-3; no definite D call. Trimming removed 1 base from V and 1 base from J, with 12 bases in between. The CDR3 sequence is 16 residues long. Germline CDR1 reads LNHDA; CDR2 reads SQIVND (reference sequence). DNA of the CDR3: TGTGCCAGTAGTATAGCCGGGTGGGGTGGCACAGATACGCAGTATTTT. Its protein product is CASSIAGWGGTDTQYF.